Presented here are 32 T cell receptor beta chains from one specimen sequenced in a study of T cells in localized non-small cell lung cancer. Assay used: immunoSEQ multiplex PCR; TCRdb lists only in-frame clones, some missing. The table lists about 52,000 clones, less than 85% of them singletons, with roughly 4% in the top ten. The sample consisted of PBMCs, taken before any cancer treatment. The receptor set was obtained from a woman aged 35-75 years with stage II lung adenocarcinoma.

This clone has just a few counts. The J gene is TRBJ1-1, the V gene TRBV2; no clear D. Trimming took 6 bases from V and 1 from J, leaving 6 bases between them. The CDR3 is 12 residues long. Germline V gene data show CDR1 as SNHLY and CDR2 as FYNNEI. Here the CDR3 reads CASRTANTEAFF. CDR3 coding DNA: TGTGCCAGCAGGACCGCGAACACTGAAGCTTTCTTT.

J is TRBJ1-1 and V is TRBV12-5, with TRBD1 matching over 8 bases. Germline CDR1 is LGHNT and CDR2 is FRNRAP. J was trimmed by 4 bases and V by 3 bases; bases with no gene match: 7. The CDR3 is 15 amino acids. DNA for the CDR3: TGTGCTAGTGGTTTTCTACAGGGGGTGGGCACTGAAGCTTTCTTT. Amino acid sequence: CASGFLQGVGTEAFF.

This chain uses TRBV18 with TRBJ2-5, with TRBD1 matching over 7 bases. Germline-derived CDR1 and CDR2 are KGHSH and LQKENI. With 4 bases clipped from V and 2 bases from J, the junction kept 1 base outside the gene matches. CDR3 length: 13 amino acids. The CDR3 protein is CASSRDRQETQYF. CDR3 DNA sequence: TGTGCCAGCTCACGGGACAGACAAGAGACCCAGTACTTC.

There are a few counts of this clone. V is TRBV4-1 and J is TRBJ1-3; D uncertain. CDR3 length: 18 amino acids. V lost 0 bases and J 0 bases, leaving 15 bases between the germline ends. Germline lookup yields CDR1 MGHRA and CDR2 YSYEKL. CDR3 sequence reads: CASSQETPDVSSGNTIYF. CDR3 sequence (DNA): TGCGCCAGCAGCCAAGAAACCCCGGACGTAAGCTCTGGAAACACCATATATTTT.

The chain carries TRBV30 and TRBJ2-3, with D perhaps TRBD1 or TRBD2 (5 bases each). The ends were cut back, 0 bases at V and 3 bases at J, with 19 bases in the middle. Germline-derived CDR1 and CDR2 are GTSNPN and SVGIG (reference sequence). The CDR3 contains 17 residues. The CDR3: CAWSVGIQGVRTDTQYF. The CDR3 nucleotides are TGTGCCTGGAGTGTAGGTATTCAGGGAGTAAGAACAGATACGCAGTATTTT.

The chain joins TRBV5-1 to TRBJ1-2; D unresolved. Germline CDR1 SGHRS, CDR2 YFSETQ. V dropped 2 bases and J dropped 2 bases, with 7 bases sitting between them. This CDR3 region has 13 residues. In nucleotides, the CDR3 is TGCGCCAGCAGCTTTGGCGCGAACTATGGCTACACCTTC. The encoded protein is CASSFGANYGYTF.

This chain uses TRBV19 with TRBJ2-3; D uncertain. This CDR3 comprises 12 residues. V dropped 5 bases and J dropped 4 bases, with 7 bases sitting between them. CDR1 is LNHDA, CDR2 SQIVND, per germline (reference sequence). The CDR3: CASSPTPDTQYF. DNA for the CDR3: TGTGCCAGTAGTCCTACTCCAGATACGCAGTATTTT.

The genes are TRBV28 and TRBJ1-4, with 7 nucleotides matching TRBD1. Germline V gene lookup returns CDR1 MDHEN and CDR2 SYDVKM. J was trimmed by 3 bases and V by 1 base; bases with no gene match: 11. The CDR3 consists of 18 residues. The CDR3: CASSLYIFGQEANEKLFF. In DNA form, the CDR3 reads TGTGCCAGCAGTTTATATATATTTGGACAGGAGGCTAATGAAAAACTGTTTTTT.

The CDR3 region is CASSLGSANTEAFF. The CDR3 DNA is TGCGCCAGCAGCTTGGGATCCGCGAACACTGAAGCTTTCTTT. The rearrangement uses TRBV5-1 and TRBJ1-1; D gene unclear. The CDR3 is 14 amino acids. Germline CDR1 is SGHRS and CDR2 is YFSETQ. The germline V and J ends were trimmed by 0 bases and 1 base, with 7 bases remaining between them.

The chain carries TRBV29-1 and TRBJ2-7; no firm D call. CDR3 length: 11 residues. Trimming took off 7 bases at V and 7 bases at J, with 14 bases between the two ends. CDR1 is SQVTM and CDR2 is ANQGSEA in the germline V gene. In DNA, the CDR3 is TGCAGCGCTCTGACCCGGTCTGAGCAGTACTTC. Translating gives CSALTRSEQYF.

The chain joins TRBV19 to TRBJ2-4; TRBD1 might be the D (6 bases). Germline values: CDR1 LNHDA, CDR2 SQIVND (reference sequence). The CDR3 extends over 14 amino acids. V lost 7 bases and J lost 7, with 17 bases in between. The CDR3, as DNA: TGTGCCAGTACCAGATCCAGGGGAATGAACATTCAGTACTTC. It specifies CASTRSRGMNIQYF. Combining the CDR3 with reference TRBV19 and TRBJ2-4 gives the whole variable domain DGGITQSPKYLFRKEGQNVTLSCEQNLNHDAMYWYRQDPGQGLRLIYYSQIVNDFQKGDIAEGYSVSREKKESFPLTVTSAQKNPTAFYLCASTRSRGMNIQYFGAGTRLSVL.

CDR3 sequence reads: CAIMDAGIEQYF. CDR3 coding DNA: TGTGCCATCATGGATGCAGGAATCGAGCAGTACTTC. The rearrangement uses TRBV10-3 and TRBJ2-7; D is uncertain. The CDR3 extends over 12 amino acids. Deletions cut 7 bases from V and 6 bases from J, with 13 bases between. Germline V gene data show CDR1 as ENHRY and CDR2 as SYGVKD.

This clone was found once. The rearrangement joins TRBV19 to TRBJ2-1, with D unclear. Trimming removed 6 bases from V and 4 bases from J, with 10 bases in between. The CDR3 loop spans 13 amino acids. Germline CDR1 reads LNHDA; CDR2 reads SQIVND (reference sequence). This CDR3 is CASSPERYNEQFF. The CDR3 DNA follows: TGTGCCAGTAGCCCAGAGAGGTACAATGAGCAGTTCTTC. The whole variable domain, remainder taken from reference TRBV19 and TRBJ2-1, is DGGITQSPKYLFRKEGQNVTLSCEQNLNHDAMYWYRQDPGQGLRLIYYSQIVNDFQKGDIAEGYSVSREKKESFPLTVTSAQKNPTAFYLCASSPERYNEQFFGPGTRLTVL.

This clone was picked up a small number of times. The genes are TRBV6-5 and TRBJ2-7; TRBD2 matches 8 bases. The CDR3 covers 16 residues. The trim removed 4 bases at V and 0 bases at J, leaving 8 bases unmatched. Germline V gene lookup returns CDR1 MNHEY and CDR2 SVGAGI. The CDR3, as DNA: TGTGCCAGCAGTTCCGGGGGAGCGGGGGCCTCCTACGAGCAGTACTTC. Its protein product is CASSSGGAGASYEQYF.

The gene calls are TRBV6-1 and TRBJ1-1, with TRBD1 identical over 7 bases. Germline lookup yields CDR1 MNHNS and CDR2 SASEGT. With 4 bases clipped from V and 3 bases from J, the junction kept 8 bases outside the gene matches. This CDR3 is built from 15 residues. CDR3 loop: CASSAQTGQDTEAFF. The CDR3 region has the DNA TGTGCCAGCAGTGCCCAGACAGGGCAGGACACTGAAGCTTTCTTT.

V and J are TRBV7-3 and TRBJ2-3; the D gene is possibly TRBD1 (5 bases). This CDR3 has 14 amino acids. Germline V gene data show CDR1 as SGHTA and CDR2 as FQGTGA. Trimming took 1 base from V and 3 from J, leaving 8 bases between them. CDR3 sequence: CASSLNSGTDTQYF. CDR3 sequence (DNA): TGTGCCAGCAGCTTAAATTCAGGGACAGATACGCAGTATTTT. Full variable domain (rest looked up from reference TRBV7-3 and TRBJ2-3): GAGVSQTPSNKVTEKGKYVELRCDPISGHTALYWYRQSLGQGPEFLIYFQGTGAADDSGLPNDRFFAVRPEGSVSTLKIQRTERGDSAVYLCASSLNSGTDTQYFGPGTRLTVL.

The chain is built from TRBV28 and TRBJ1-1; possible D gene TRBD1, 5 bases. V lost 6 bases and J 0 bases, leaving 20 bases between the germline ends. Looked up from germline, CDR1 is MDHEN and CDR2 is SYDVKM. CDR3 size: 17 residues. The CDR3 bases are TGTGCCAGCAGAGGTAGTGGGGCAGGGAGGATGAACACTGAAGCTTTCTTT. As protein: CASRGSGAGRMNTEAFF.

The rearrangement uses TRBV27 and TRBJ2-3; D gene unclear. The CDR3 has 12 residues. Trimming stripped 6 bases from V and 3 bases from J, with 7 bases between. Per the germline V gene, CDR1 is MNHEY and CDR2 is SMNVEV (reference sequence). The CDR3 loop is CASSKTTDTQYF. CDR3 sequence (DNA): TGTGCCAGCAGCAAGACTACAGATACGCAGTATTTT.

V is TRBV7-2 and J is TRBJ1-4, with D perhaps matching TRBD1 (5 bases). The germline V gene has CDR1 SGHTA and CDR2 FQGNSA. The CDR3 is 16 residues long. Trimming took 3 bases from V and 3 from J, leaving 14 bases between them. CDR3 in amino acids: CASSLERGRANEKLFF. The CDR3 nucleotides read TGTGCCAGCAGCTTGGAACGGGGGAGAGCTAATGAAAAACTGTTTTTT.

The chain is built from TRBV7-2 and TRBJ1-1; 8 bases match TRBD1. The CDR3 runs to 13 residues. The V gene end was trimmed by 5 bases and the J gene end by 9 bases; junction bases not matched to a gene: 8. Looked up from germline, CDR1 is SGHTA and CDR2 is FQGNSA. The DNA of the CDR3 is TGTGCCAGCAGCGTAGAGGACAGGGAAAAAGCTTTCTTT. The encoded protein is CASSVEDREKAFF.

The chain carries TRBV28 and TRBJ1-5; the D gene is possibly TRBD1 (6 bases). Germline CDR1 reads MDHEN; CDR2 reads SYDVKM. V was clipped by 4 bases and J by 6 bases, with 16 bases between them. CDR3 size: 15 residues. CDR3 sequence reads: CASSSPGHLGQPQHF. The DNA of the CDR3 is TGTGCCAGCAGTTCCCCGGGACACCTCGGTCAGCCCCAGCATTTT.

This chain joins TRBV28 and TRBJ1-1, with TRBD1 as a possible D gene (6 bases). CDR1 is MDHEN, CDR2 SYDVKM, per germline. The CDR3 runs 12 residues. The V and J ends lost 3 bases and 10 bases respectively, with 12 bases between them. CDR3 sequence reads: CASSLGGGIAFF. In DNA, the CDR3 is TGTGCCAGCAGTTTGGGAGGGGGAATAGCTTTCTTT.

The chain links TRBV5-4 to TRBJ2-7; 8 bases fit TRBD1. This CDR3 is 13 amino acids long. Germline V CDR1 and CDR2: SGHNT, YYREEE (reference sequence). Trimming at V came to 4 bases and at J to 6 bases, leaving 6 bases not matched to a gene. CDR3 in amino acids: CASSPRTGTEQYF. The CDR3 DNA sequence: TGTGCCAGCAGCCCGCGGACAGGGACCGAGCAGTACTTC.

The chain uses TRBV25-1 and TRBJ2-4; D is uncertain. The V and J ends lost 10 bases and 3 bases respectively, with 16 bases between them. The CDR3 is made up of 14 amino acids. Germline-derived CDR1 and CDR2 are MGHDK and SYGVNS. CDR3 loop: CANGYSALKNIQYF. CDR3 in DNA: TGTGCCAACGGGTACTCTGCACTCAAAAACATTCAGTACTTC.

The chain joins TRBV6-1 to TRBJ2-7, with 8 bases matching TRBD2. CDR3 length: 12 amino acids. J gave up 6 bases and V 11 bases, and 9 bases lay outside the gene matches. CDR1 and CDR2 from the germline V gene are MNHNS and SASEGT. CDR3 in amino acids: CAGSGGGREQYF. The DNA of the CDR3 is TGTGCCGGCTCCGGGGGGGGGCGCGAGCAGTACTTC.

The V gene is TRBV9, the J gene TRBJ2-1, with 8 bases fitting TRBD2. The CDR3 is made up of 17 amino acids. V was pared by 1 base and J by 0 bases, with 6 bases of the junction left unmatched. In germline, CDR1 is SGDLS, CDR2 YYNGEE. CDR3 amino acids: CASSVSGGYVSYNEQFF. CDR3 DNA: TGTGCCAGCAGCGTAAGCGGGGGATACGTCTCCTACAATGAGCAGTTCTTC.

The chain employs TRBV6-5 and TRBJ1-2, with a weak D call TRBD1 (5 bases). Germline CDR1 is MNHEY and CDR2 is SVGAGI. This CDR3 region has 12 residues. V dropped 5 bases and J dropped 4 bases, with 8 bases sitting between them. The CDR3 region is CASSGQGYGYTF. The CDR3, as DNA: TGTGCCAGCAGTGGCCAGGGCTATGGCTACACCTTC.

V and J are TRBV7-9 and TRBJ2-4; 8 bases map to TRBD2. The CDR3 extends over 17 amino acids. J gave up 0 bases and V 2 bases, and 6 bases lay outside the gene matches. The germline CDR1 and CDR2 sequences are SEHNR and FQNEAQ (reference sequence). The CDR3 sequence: CASSLPGGAIAKNIQYF. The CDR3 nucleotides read TGTGCCAGCAGCTTACCGGGAGGGGCCATAGCCAAAAACATTCAGTACTTC. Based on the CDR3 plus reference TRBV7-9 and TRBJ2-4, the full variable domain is DTGVSQNPRHKITKRGQNVTFRCDPISEHNRLYWYRQTLGQGPEFLTYFQNEAQLEKSRLLSDRFSAERPKGSFSTLEIQRTEQGDSAMYLCASSLPGGAIAKNIQYFGAGTRLSVL.

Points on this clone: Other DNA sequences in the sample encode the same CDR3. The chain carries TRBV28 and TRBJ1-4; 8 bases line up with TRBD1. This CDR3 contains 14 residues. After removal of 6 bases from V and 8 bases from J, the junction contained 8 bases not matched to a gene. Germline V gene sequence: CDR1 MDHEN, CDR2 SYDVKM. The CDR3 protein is CASSLDRGREKLFF. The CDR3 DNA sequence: TGTGCCAGCAGCCTCGACAGGGGCAGAGAAAAACTGTTTTTT. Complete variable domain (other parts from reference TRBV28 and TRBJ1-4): DVKVTQSSRYLVKRTGEKVFLECVQDMDHENMFWYRQDPGLGLRLIYFSYDVKMKEKGDIPEGYSVSREKKERFSLILESASTNQTSMYLCASSLDRGREKLFFGSGTQLSVL.

CDR3 residues: CASSLTGNTEAFF. The CDR3 coding sequence is TGCGCCAGCAGCTTGACGGGGAACACTGAAGCTTTCTTT. This chain uses TRBV5-1 with TRBJ1-1, with unresolved D. CDR1 SGHRS and CDR2 YFSETQ come from the germline V gene. V lost 1 base, J lost 1 base, and 5 bases lay in between. CDR3 length equals 13 residues. The full variable domain, in which reference TRBV5-1 and TRBJ1-1 provide the parts outside the CDR3, is KAGVTQTPRYLIKTRGQQVTLSCSPISGHRSVSWYQQTPGQGLQFLFEYFSETQRNKGNFPGRFSGRQFSNSRSEMNVSTLELGDSALYLCASSLTGNTEAFFGQGTRLTVV.

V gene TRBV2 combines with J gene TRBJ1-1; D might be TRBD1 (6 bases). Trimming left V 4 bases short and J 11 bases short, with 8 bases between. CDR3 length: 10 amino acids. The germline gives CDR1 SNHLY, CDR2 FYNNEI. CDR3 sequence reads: CASSGGAAFF. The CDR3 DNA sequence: TGTGCCAGCAGTGGGGGGGCGGCTTTCTTT. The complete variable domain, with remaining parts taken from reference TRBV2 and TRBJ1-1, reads EPEVTQTPSHQVTQMGQEVILRCVPISNHLYFYWYRQILGQKVEFLVSFYNNEISEKSEIFDDQFSVERPDGSNFTLKIRSTKLEDSAMYFCASSGGAAFFGQGTRLTVV.

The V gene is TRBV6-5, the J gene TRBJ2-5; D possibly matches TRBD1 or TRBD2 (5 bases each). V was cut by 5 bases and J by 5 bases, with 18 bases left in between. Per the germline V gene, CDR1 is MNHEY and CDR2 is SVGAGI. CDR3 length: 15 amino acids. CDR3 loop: CASSPGTFNGETQYF. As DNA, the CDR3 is TGTGCCAGCAGTCCCGGGACCTTCAACGGGGAGACCCAGTACTTC.